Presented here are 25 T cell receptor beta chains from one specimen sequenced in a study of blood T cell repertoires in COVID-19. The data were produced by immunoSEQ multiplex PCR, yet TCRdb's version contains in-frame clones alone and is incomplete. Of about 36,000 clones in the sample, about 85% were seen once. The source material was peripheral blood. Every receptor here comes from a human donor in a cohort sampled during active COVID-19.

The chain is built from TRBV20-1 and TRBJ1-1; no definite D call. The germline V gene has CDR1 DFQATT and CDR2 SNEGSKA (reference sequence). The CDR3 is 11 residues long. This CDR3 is CRAERNTEAFF. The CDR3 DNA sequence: TGCAGGGCCGAACGAAACACTGAAGCTTTCTTT.

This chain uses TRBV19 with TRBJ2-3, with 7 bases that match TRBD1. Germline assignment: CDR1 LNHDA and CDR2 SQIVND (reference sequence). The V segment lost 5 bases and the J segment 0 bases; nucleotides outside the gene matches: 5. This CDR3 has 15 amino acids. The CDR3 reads CASSPDRASTDTQYF. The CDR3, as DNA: TGTGCCAGTAGTCCCGACAGGGCTAGCACAGATACGCAGTATTTT.

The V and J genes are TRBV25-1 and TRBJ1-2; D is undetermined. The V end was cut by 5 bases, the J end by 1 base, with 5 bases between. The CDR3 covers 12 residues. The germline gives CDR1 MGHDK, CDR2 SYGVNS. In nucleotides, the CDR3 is TGTGCCAGCAGTCCGGGTAACTATGGCTACACCTTC. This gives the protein CASSPGNYGYTF.

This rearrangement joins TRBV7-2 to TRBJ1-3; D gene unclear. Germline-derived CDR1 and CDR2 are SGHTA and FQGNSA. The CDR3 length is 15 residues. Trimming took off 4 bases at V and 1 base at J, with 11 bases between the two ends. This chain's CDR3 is CASSSSSHSGNTIYF. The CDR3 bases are TGTGCCAGCAGCTCATCCTCACATTCTGGAAACACCATATATTTT.

For the CDR3, the DNA is TGTGCCAGCAGCGTAGATAACAGCGGCGAGCAGTACTTC. Encoded protein: CASSVDNSGEQYF. The chain is built from TRBV9 and TRBJ2-7; D may be TRBD2 (5 bases). The CDR3 has 13 residues. V gave up 0 bases and J gave up 6 bases, with 10 bases separating them. Looked up from germline, CDR1 is SGDLS and CDR2 is YYNGEE.

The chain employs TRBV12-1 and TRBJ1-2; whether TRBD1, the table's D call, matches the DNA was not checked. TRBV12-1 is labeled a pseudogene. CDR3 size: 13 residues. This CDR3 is CASSQKQGNGYTF. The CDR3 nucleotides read TGTGCCAGCAGCCAAAAACAGGGGAATGGCTACACCTTC.

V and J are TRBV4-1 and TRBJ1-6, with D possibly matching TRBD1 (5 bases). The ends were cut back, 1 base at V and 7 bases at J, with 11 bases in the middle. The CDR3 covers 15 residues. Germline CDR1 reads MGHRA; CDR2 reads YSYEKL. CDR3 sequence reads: CASSQVWGANSPLHF. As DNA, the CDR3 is TGCGCCAGCAGCCAAGTTTGGGGCGCCAATTCACCCCTCCACTTT.

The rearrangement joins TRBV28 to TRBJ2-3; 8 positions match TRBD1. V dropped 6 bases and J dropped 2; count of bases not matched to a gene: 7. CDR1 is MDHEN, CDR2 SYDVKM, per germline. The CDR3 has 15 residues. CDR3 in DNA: TGTGCCAGCAGCCGAACACAGGGGGTCACAGATACGCAGTATTTT. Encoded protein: CASSRTQGVTDTQYF.

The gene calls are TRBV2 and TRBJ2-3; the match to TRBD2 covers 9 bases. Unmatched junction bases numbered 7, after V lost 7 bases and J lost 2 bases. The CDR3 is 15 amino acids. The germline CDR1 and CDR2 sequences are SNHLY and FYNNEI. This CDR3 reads CASTRLAEITDTQYF. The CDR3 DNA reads TGTGCCAGCACGAGACTAGCGGAGATCACAGATACGCAGTATTTT.

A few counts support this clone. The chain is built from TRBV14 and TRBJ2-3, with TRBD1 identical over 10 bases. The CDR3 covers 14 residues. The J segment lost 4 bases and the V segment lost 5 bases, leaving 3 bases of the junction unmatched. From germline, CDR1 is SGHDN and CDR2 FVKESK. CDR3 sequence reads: CASSAGTGADTQYF. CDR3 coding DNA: TGTGCCAGCAGCGCCGGGACAGGGGCAGATACGCAGTATTTT.

DNA of the CDR3: TGCGCCAGCAGCTTGGGGGACACCTACAATGAGCAGTTCTTC. It is translated as CASSLGDTYNEQFF. The genes are TRBV5-1 and TRBJ2-1; maybe TRBD1 (6 bases). Between the trimmed V and J ends, which lost 0 bases and 2 bases, there was a span of 6 bases. Germline V lookup: CDR1 SGHRS, CDR2 YFSETQ. The CDR3 contains 14 residues.

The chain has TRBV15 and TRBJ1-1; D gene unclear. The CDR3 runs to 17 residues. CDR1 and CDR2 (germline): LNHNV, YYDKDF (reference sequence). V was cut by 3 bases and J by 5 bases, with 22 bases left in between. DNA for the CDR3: TGTGCCACCAGCAGCCCTATGGATTCGGACCGGGAGACTGAAGCTTTCTTT. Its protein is CATSSPMDSDRETEAFF.

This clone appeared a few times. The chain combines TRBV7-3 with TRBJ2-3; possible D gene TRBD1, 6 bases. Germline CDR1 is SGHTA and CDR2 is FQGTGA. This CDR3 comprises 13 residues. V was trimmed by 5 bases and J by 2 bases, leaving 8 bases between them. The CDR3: CASSRDNTDTQYF. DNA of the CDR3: TGTGCCAGCAGCCGGGACAACACAGATACGCAGTATTTT.

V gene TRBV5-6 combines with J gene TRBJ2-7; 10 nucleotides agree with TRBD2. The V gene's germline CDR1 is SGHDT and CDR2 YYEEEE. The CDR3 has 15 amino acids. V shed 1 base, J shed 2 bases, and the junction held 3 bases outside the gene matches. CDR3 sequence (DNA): TGTGCCAGCAGCTTGCTAGCGGGGGCCCCCTACGAGCAGTACTTC. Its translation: CASSLLAGAPYEQYF.

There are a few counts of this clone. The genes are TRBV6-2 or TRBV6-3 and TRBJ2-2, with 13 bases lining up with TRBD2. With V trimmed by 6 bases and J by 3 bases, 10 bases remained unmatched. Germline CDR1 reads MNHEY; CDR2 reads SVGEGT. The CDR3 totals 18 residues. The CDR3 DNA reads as TGTGCCAGCAGCCCTCTACTAGCGGGGGGGCGGGACACCGGGGAGCTGTTTTTT. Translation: CASSPLLAGGRDTGELFF.

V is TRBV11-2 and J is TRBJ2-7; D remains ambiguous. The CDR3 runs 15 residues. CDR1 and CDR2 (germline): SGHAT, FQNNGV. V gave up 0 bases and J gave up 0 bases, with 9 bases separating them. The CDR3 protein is CASSLERSLSYEQYF. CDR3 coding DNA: TGTGCCAGCAGCTTAGAGCGTTCGCTCTCCTACGAGCAGTACTTC.

CDR3 in DNA: TGTGCCAGCATTCCCTCTCGGAAACAGTACAATGAGCAGTTCTTC. It yields the protein CASIPSRKQYNEQFF. The rearrangement joins TRBV28 to TRBJ2-1; no clear D gene. Trimming cost V 7 bases and J 4 bases, with 17 bases left between them. The CDR3 totals 15 residues. Germline V gives CDR1 MDHEN, CDR2 SYDVKM.

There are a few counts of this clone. In DNA form, the CDR3 reads TGTGCCAGTAGTATAGATCACAGCGACAGGGGGGGAGCTTTCTTT. Translated, it gives CASSIDHSDRGGAFF. J is TRBJ1-1 and V is TRBV19; 9 nucleotides align to TRBD1. Trimming at V came to 0 bases and at J to 10 bases, leaving 9 bases not matched to a gene. The CDR3 covers 15 residues. Germline CDR1 is LNHDA and CDR2 is SQIVND (reference sequence).

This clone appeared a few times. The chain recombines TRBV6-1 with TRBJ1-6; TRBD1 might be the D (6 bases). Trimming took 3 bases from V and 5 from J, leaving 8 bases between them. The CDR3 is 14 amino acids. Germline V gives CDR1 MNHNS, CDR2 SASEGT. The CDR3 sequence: CASSETGDNSPLHF. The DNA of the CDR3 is TGTGCCAGCAGTGAGACAGGAGATAATTCACCCCTCCACTTT.

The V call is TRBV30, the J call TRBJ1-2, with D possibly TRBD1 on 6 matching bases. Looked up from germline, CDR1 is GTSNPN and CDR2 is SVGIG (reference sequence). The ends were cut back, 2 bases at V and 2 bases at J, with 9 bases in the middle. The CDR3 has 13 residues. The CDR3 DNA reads TGTGCCTGGAGTCCAAGGGGGAACTATGGCTACACCTTC. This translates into CAWSPRGNYGYTF. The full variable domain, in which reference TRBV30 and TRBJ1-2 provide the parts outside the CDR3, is SQTIHQWPATLVQPVGSPLSLECTVEGTSNPNLYWYRQAAGRGLQLLFYSVGIGQISSEVPQNLSASRPQDRQFILSSKKLLLSDSGFYLCAWSPRGNYGYTFGSGTRLTVV.

The CDR3 is CASSLEGTAGETQYF. DNA of the CDR3: TGCGCCAGCAGCTTGGAAGGGACAGCGGGAGAGACCCAGTACTTC. The chain recombines TRBV5-1 with TRBJ2-5, with D tentatively TRBD1 (7 bases). CDR1 is SGHRS and CDR2 is YFSETQ in the germline V gene. Deletions cut 0 bases from V and 4 bases from J, with 13 bases between. The CDR3 contains 15 residues.

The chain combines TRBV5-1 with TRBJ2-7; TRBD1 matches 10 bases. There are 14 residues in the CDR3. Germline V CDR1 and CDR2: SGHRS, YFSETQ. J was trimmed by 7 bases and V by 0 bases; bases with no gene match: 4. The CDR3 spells CASSLGTGGGEQYF. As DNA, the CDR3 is TGCGCCAGCAGCTTGGGGACAGGGGGTGGGGAGCAGTACTTC.

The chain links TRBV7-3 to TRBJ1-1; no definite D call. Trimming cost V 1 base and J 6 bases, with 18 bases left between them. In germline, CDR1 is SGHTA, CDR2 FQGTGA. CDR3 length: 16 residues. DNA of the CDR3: TGTGCCAGCAGCTTAAATGGCGCGGGCAGGCTCTCTGAAGCTTTCTTT. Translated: CASSLNGAGRLSEAFF.

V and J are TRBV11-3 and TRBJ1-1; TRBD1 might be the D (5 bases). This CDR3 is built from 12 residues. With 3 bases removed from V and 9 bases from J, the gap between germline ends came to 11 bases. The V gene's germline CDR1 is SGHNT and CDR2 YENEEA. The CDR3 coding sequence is TGTGCCAGCAGCTTGGGAGGGGAAAAAGCTTTCTTT. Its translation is CASSLGGEKAFF. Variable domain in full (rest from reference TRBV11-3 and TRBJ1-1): EAGVVQSPRYKIIEKKQPVAFWCNPISGHNTLYWYLQNLGQGPELLIRYENEEAVDDSQLPKDRFSAERLKGVDSTLKIQPAELGDSAVYLCASSLGGEKAFFGQGTRLTVV.

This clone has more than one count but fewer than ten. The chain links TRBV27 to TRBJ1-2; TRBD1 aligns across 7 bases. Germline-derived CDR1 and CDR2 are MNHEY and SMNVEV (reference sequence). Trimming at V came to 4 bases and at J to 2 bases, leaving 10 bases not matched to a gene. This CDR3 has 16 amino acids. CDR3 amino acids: CASSSLFRDRNYGYTF. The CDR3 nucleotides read TGTGCCAGCAGTTCGCTTTTCCGGGACAGAAACTATGGCTACACCTTC.